This T cell receptor beta chain was found in a study of shared clonotypes between healthy human individuals. Healthy adults negative for HIV, lacking recent acute infections or vaccinations, served as donors. Into CD45RA+ naive and CD45RA-negative memory subsets, the CD4+ cells were split. About this clone: Its matching antigen is unknown.

Germline V gene sequence: CDR1 SGHRS, CDR2 YFSETQ. V shed 4 bases and J 2 bases; nucleotides not matched to a gene: 8. The CDR3 covers 16 residues. Some clones are missing from TCRdb's copy, which holds only in-frame ones; the method was immunoSEQ multiplex PCR. The data show around 2.3 million clones, approximately 94% seen once. Findings and limits, study-wide: It was the non-shared clonotypes that had lower generation probabilities than clonotypes shared by all four donors. Larger estimated richness was generally recorded for naive subsets relative to memory subsets.

The TCR comes from a man between 18 and 29 years old in good health. Sequencing was done on a sample of naive CD4+ T cells sorted from blood. The subset is: CD45RA+ positively selected. The chain joins TRBV5-1 to TRBJ1-4; 7 bases match TRBD1. The CDR3, as DNA: TGCGCCAGCAGCACGGGCGCAGGGGGGACTAATGAAAAACTGTTTTTT. The encoded protein is CASSTGAGGTNEKLFF.